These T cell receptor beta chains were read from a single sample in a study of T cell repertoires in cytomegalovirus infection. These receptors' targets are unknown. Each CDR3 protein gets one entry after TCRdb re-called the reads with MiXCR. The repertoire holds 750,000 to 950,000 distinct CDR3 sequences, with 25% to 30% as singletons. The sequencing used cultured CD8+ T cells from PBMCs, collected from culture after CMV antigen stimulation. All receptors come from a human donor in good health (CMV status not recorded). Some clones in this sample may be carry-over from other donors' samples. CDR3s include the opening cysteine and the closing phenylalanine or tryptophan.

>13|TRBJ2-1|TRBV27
CASSVAFSNEQFF
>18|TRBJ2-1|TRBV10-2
CASSEFPMTGATDNEQFF
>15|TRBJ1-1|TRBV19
CASSMSSGGYTEAFF
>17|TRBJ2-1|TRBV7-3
CASSLRPGSSFKNEQFF
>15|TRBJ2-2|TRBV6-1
CASSYSKGPAGELFF
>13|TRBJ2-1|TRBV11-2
CASSGRAFNEQFF
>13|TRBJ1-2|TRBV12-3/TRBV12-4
CASSFMTGDGYTF
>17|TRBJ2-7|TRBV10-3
CAISQRSAFSGTYEQYF
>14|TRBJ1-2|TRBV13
CASSSTGLNYGYTF
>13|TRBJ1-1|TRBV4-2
CASSQDLNKLAFF
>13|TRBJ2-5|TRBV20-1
CSAPDRAQETQYF
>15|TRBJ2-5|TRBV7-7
CASSLRLGARETQYF
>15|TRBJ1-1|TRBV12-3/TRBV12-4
CASRWTGMTNTEAFF
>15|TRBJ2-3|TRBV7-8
CASSSRANKQDTQYF
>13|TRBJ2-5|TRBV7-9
CASSTPLRETQYF
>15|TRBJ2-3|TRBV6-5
CASLLDSPSTDTQYF
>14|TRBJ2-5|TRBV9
CASSVNRLQETQYF
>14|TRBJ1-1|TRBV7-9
CASSLSGTTTEAFF
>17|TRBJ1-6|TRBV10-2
CASSEEVDSSYNSPLHF
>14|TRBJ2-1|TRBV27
CASSYRDRNNEQFF
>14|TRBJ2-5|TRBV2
CASKIGQIQETQYF
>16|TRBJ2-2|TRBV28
CASSTRDRGLGGELFF
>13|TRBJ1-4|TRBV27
CASFGGGNEKLFF
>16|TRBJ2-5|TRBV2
CASSEGGGRVQETQYF
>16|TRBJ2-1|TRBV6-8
CASSYGVIAGTGEQFF
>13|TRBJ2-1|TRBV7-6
CASGSSSYNEQFF
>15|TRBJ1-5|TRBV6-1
CASSDLGLPNQPQHF
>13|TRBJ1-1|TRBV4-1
CASSQIINTEAFF
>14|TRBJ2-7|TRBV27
CASSQAGYTYEQYF
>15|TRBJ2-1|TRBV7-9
CASTRRDSDYNEQFF
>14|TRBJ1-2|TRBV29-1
CSVPTGKANYGYTF